Listed below are T cell receptor beta chains from one sample, sequenced in a study of shared clonotypes between healthy human individuals. The method was immunoSEQ multiplex PCR; TCRdb's version includes in-frame clones alone and lacks a portion of them. In the table there are a few hundred thousand clones, around three quarters of which are singletons. Sequenced: PBMCs. The source of these receptors is a woman aged 40 to 55 in good health. Some clones in this sample may be carry-over from other donors' samples. CDR3s include the opening cysteine and the closing phenylalanine or tryptophan. The order of the fields is CDR3 length, V gene, D gene, J gene, clone size, CDR3 protein, CDR3 DNA. A D gene is named only where the DNA matches it firmly. A clone size is listed for some rows: how often the clone was seen (once, few, many), or a class if it is expanded.

15	TRBV28	-	TRBJ1-5	-	CASNITPGSNQPQHF	TGTGCCAGCAACATCACCCCGGGGAGCAATCAGCCCCAGCATTTT
14	TRBV5-5	TRBD1	TRBJ1-5	few	CASGTGGLNQPQHF	TGTGCCAGCGGGACAGGGGGCCTCAATCAGCCCCAGCATTTT
13	TRBV10-2	-	TRBJ1-5	-	CASSTGSGQPQHF	TGCGCCAGCAGTACGGGGTCCGGTCAGCCCCAGCATTTT
15	TRBV27	-	TRBJ1-4	-	CASRAPGSTNEKLFF	TGTGCCAGCAGAGCGCCGGGCTCAACTAATGAAAAACTGTTTTTT
14	TRBV27	-	TRBJ1-1	-	CASSFRQADTEAFF	TGTGCCAGCAGTTTCCGACAGGCCGACACTGAAGCTTTCTTT
14	TRBV27	-	TRBJ2-7	-	CASSLAGASIEQYF	TGTGCCAGCAGTTTGGCCGGAGCGTCGATCGAGCAGTACTTC
10	TRBV11-1	-	TRBJ1-5	-	CASRGQPQHF	TGTGCCAGCAGGGGGCAGCCCCAGCATTTT
15	TRBV7-9	-	TRBJ2-7	-	CASSLKNRGGDEQYF	TGTGCCAGCAGCTTAAAGAACAGGGGAGGGGACGAGCAGTACTTC
13	TRBV6-5	-	TRBJ1-2	many	CASSGGGGRGYTF	TGTGCCAGCAGTGGGGGTGGGGGACGTGGCTACACCTTC
15	TRBV5-1	TRBD1	TRBJ1-4	few	CASSLGTGENEKLFF	TGCGCCAGCAGCTTGGGGACAGGGGAAAATGAAAAACTGTTTTTT
15	TRBV19	TRBD1	TRBJ1-2	few	CASSIVGDRGDGYTF	TGTGCCAGTAGTATAGTAGGCGACAGGGGCGATGGCTACACCTTC
11	TRBV30	-	TRBJ2-1	-	CAWSAFSEQFF	TGTGCCTGGAGTGCCTTCAGCGAGCAGTTCTTC
14	TRBV5-1	-	TRBJ1-1	-	CASSLGLGNTEAFF	TGCGCCAGCAGTTTGGGGTTAGGAAATACTGAAGCTTTCTTT
15	TRBV5-1	-	TRBJ1-4	-	CASSLVLRDQGKLFF	TGCGCCAGCAGCTTGGTCCTCCGGGACCAGGGAAAACTGTTTTTT
15	TRBV4-1	TRBD1	TRBJ2-7	-	CASSHPGQGSYEQYF	TGCGCCAGCAGCCACCCGGGACAGGGATCTTACGAGCAGTACTTC
16	TRBV5-1	-	TRBJ2-7	-	CASSLASDPSGYEQYF	TGCGCCAGCAGCTTGGCCTCTGACCCCTCGGGCTACGAGCAGTACTTC
13	TRBV7-3	-	TRBJ1-2	-	CASSFQGSLRYTF	TGTGCCAGCAGCTTCCAGGGGTCCCTCCGCTACACCTTC
15	TRBV5-5	-	TRBJ2-7	-	CASSLGLTNSYEQYF	TGTGCCAGCAGCTTGGGACTGACAAACTCCTACGAGCAGTACTTC
13	TRBV6-1	-	TRBJ2-7	-	CASSRGDPGEQYF	TGTGCCAGCAGTAGAGGGGACCCGGGTGAGCAGTACTTC
13	TRBV27	-	TRBJ1-1	-	CATGGLSNTEAFF	TGTGCCACCGGTGGTTTATCGAACACTGAAGCTTTCTTT
13	TRBV9	-	TRBJ2-3	-	CASSPGPADTQYF	TGTGCCAGCAGCCCAGGCCCGGCTGATACGCAGTATTTT
15	TRBV4-2	TRBD2	TRBJ2-1	few	CASSQASGEYNEQFF	TGTGCCAGCAGCCAGGCTAGCGGGGAGTACAATGAGCAGTTCTTC
15	TRBV7-9	TRBD2	TRBJ2-7	-	CASSKGTSGRGEQYF	TGTGCCAGCAGCAAGGGGACTAGCGGGAGAGGCGAGCAGTACTTC
14	TRBV10-3	TRBD1	TRBJ2-2	-	CAITRDRDAGELFF	TGTGCCATCACCCGGGACAGGGATGCCGGGGAGCTGTTTTTT
18	TRBV18	-	TRBJ1-2	-	CASSPQLSFGHNPDGYTF	TGTGCCAGCTCACCACAGTTGAGTTTCGGCCATAACCCCGATGGCTACACCTTC
13	TRBV29-1	-	TRBJ2-3	-	CSVEEHSTDTQYF	TGCAGCGTTGAAGAACACTCCACAGATACGCAGTATTTT
14	TRBV19	TRBD2	TRBJ2-1	-	CASNPGTSGRAEFF	TGTGCCAGTAACCCCGGGACTAGCGGGAGGGCGGAGTTCTTC
13	TRBV29-1	-	TRBJ1-2	-	CSEEKTANYGYTF	TGCAGCGAGGAAAAGACAGCTAACTATGGCTACACCTTC
13	TRBV7-9	-	TRBJ2-7	-	CASSRGASAEQYF	TGTGCCAGCAGCCGGGGGGCCTCGGCCGAGCAGTACTTC
15	TRBV11-2	TRBD2	TRBJ2-1	-	CASSLVGGSTYEQFF	TGTGCCAGCAGCTTAGTAGGCGGGAGTACGTATGAGCAGTTCTTC
12	TRBV30	-	TRBJ1-2	once	CASEGLGYGYTF	TGTGCCTCCGAGGGGTTAGGCTATGGCTACACCTTC
15	TRBV7-8	-	TRBJ1-4	-	CASSPEGIGIGKLFF	TGTGCCAGCAGCCCCGAGGGGATCGGTATTGGAAAACTGTTTTTT
14	TRBV15	-	TRBJ2-7	-	CATSRYGQTYEQYF	TGTGCCACCAGCCGTTACGGACAGACCTACGAGCAGTACTTC
15	TRBV4-1	-	TRBJ2-2	-	CASSPREMAPGELFF	TGCGCCAGCAGCCCCAGGGAGATGGCCCCCGGGGAGCTGTTTTTT
13	TRBV28	-	TRBJ2-2	-	CASGGYLRRELFF	TGTGCCAGCGGGGGGTACTTACGGCGGGAGCTGTTTTTT
13	TRBV12-5	-	TRBJ2-5	few	CASGFGGRETQYF	TGTGCTAGTGGTTTTGGGGGCCGGGAGACCCAGTACTTC
14	TRBV7-8	TRBD1	TRBJ2-7	-	CASSLGTGAHEQYF	TGTGCCAGCAGCTTGGGGACAGGGGCCCACGAGCAGTACTTC
15	TRBV6-4	TRBD2	TRBJ2-7	-	CASSEGLAARFEQYF	TGTGCCAGCAGTGAGGGACTAGCGGCTCGGTTCGAGCAGTACTTC
14	TRBV4-2	TRBD2	TRBJ2-3	-	CASSQSGLAGEKYF	TGTGCCAGCAGCCAATCGGGACTAGCGGGAGAAAAGTATTTT